This entry describes one T cell receptor (beta chain). This sample was included in a study of blood T cell repertoires in COVID-19. About the research overall: From the United States, Italy and Spain came samples of acute and convalescent COVID-19.

CDR3 length equals 12 residues. V was clipped by 6 bases and J by 2 bases, with 9 bases between them. The germline V gene has CDR1 SGHDT and CDR2 YYEEEE. Libraries were prepared by immunoSEQ multiplex PCR; TCRdb keeps only in-frame clonotypes and omits some of them. The repertoire has about 400,000 clones, approximately 90% of them found once; the top ten carry more than 4%. Sequenced sample: peripheral blood. This clonotype originated in a woman in her twenties or thirties with acute or convalescent COVID-19. The J gene is TRBJ2-7, the V gene TRBV5-6; D gene uncertain. The CDR3 DNA reads TGTGCCAGCACGGCAGGAACCTACGAGCAGTACTTC. It specifies CASTAGTYEQYF.